The 8 T cell receptor beta chains in this list originate from one sample, sequenced in a study of immune heterogeneity within non-small cell lung tumors. Template came from bulk tumor genomic DNA, at 500 to 650 ng per sample. Several spatially distant biopsies were obtained per primary tumor intraoperatively. These patients got curative surgery after being newly diagnosed with untreated non-small cell lung cancer. Amplification of TCR beta CDR3 was performed by multiplex PCR with 32 V and 13 J primers. One entry per CDR3 protein, called by TCRdb with MiXCR from the multiplex PCR reads. The data contain about 22,000 distinct CDR3 sequences, 25% to 30% of them seen just once; the ten biggest clones take up around 3.8%. Material: lung tumor tissue. The receptors here all came from a man aged 35 to 55 with non-small cell lung cancer.

This clonotype is classed as medium-sized. The gene calls are TRBV28 and TRBJ1-3; D remains ambiguous. Germline-derived CDR1 and CDR2 are MDHEN and SYDVKM. This CDR3 has 14 amino acids. V dropped 3 bases and J dropped 2 bases, with 8 bases sitting between them. CDR3 protein: CASSLRGTGNTIYF. For the CDR3, the DNA is TGTGCCAGCAGTTTGAGAGGGACTGGAAACACCATATATTTT.

At least ten counts were recorded for this clonotype. The CDR3 DNA follows: TGTGCCAGCAGCACGTCTCGCTCTGGCTACACCTTC. As protein: CASSTSRSGYTF. This chain joins TRBV27 and TRBJ1-2; D is unresolved. The CDR3 consists of 12 residues. Trimming shortened V by 6 bases and J by 7 bases, and 12 bases separated the two germline ends. CDR1 and CDR2 (germline): MNHEY, SMNVEV (reference sequence).

This clonotype appeared many times. This chain connects TRBV12-3 or TRBV12-4 to TRBJ2-1; D not resolved. CDR3 length: 13 amino acids. Between the trimmed V and J ends, which lost 5 bases and 7 bases, there was a span of 12 bases. The CDR3 region is CASSPNRWNEQFF. The CDR3 coding sequence is TGTGCCAGCAGTCCCAACCGTTGGAATGAGCAGTTCTTC.

The V gene is TRBV11-3, the J gene TRBJ1-2; D is unresolved. The ends were cut back, 5 bases at V and 3 bases at J, with 13 bases in the middle. In germline, CDR1 is SGHNT, CDR2 YENEEA. The CDR3 is made up of 14 amino acids. The CDR3 is CASSPMGEDYGYTF. CDR3 bases: TGTGCCAGCAGCCCCATGGGTGAGGACTATGGCTACACCTTC. Filled out from reference TRBV11-3 and TRBJ1-2, the complete variable domain reads EAGVVQSPRYKIIEKKQPVAFWCNPISGHNTLYWYLQNLGQGPELLIRYENEEAVDDSQLPKDRFSAERLKGVDSTLKIQPAELGDSAVYLCASSPMGEDYGYTFGSGTRLTVV.

This chain connects TRBV20-1 to TRBJ2-1; D gene uncertain. The length of the CDR3 is 12 residues. CDR1 is DFQATT, CDR2 SNEGSKA, per germline (reference sequence). V dropped 5 bases and J dropped 10 bases, with 15 bases sitting between them. The CDR3, as DNA: TGCAGTGCTTCCCGGTACAGTAACGAGCAGTTCTTC. It encodes CSASRYSNEQFF.

By sample fraction, this clonotype is medium-sized. The rearrangement uses TRBV30 and TRBJ1-6; no firm D call. The CDR3 is 15 amino acids. The germline V and J ends were trimmed by 0 bases and 7 bases, with 13 bases remaining between them. Germline assignment: CDR1 GTSNPN and CDR2 SVGIG (reference sequence). The DNA of the CDR3 is TGTGCCTGGAGTGTACTAGGAGGGCAGAATTCACCCCTCCACTTT. As protein: CAWSVLGGQNSPLHF. Combining the CDR3 with reference TRBV30 and TRBJ1-6 gives the whole variable domain SQTIHQWPATLVQPVGSPLSLECTVEGTSNPNLYWYRQAAGRGLQLLFYSVGIGQISSEVPQNLSASRPQDRQFILSSKKLLLSDSGFYLCAWSVLGGQNSPLHFGNGTRLTVT.

As concerns this clonotype: This may arise from a read error, as a much more abundant clone is one base away. The rearrangement joins TRBV6-9 to TRBJ1-6; 7 nucleotides match TRBD1. Germline V gives CDR1 MNHGY, CDR2 SVAAGI. The CDR3 has 16 residues. Losses at the gene ends were 3 bases for V and 10 bases for J; bases not matched to a gene: 12. CDR3 nucleotides: TGTGCCAGCAGTTACCCACAAGGACAGGTCTTCTCACCCCTCCACTTT. It specifies CASSYPQGQVFSPLHF.

This clonotype was seen at least ten times. V gene TRBV2 combines with J gene TRBJ1-5, with 8 nucleotides matching TRBD1. Germline V lookup: CDR1 SNHLY, CDR2 FYNNEI. J was trimmed by 7 bases and V by 5 bases; bases with no gene match: 7. The CDR3 is 14 amino acids. The CDR3: CASSPDRGRQPQHF. The CDR3 region has the DNA TGTGCCAGCAGTCCCGACAGGGGCCGACAGCCCCAGCATTTT.